Below are 14 T cell receptor beta chains sequenced from a single sample in a study of cytomegalovirus exposure and HLA in healthy donors. Researchers ran the PCR with 60 Vbeta and 13 Jbeta primers. Produced via immunoSEQ multiplex PCR; TCRdb's table is partial and in-frame only. The table lists around 210,000 clones, approximately 79% of them singletons. The sequenced sample consisted of PBMCs. The receptors originated from a man aged 45-60 years in good health and CMV-seronegative.

The gene calls are TRBV14 and TRBJ1-1, with D hard to call. In germline, CDR1 is SGHDN, CDR2 FVKESK. Trimming stripped 3 bases from V and 2 bases from J, with 4 bases between. The CDR3 sequence is 12 residues long. CDR3 sequence: CASSHPNTEAFF. The CDR3 coding sequence is TGTGCCAGCAGCCACCCTAACACTGAAGCTTTCTTT.

The CDR3 protein is CASSAGTVTQETQYF. Written as DNA, the CDR3 is TGTGCCAGCAGTGCCGGGACAGTCACTCAAGAGACCCAGTACTTC. The chain couples TRBV28 to TRBJ2-5, with 7 bases identical to TRBD1. Trimming cost V 5 bases and J 2 bases; bases outside gene matches: 8. This CDR3 region has 15 residues. Germline V gene sequence: CDR1 MDHEN, CDR2 SYDVKM.

The rearrangement links TRBV2 to TRBJ2-7; tentatively, D is TRBD2 (6 bases). CDR3 length: 12 amino acids. Germline values: CDR1 SNHLY, CDR2 FYNNEI. Between the trimmed V and J ends, which lost 7 bases and 3 bases, there was a span of 10 bases. The CDR3 reads CASTGTFYEQYF. In nucleotides, the CDR3 is TGTGCCAGCACCGGGACTTTCTACGAGCAGTACTTC.

J is TRBJ2-7 and V is TRBV6-5; TRBD1 aligns across 9 bases. J gave up 8 bases and V 0 bases, and 2 bases lay outside the gene matches. This CDR3 contains 13 residues. Germline values: CDR1 MNHEY, CDR2 SVGAGI. CDR3 sequence: CASSYSGQGKQYF. The DNA of the CDR3 is TGTGCCAGCAGTTACTCTGGACAGGGGAAGCAGTACTTC.

J is TRBJ1-2 and V is TRBV4-1; D uncertain. The germline V gene encodes CDR1 MGHRA and CDR2 YSYEKL. CDR3 length: 13 residues. V shed 1 base and J shed 6 bases, with 9 bases lying between them. Here the CDR3 reads CASSQVPEHGYTF. The CDR3 bases are TGCGCCAGCAGCCAAGTGCCAGAACATGGCTACACCTTC.

The chain uses TRBV18 and TRBJ1-2; D is unresolved. CDR3 size: 13 residues. V was pared by 3 bases and J by 8 bases, with 13 bases between. Per germline, CDR1 KGHSH and CDR2 LQKENI. The CDR3, as DNA: TGTGCCAGCTCACCTGACCCAGAGCGAGGCTACACCTTC. The encoded protein is CASSPDPERGYTF.

V usage is TRBV28 and J usage is TRBJ2-7; D might be TRBD1 (6 bases). This CDR3 is built from 13 residues. Germline CDR1 reads MDHEN; CDR2 reads SYDVKM. V was trimmed by 6 bases and J by 4 bases, leaving 13 bases between them. The CDR3 DNA reads as TGTGCCAGCAGCGCACAGGGTAGATACGAGCAGTACTTC. Translating gives CASSAQGRYEQYF.

The rearrangement uses TRBV5-1 and TRBJ2-3; 8 bases map to TRBD2. The ends lost 0 bases at V and 5 bases at J; junction bases unmatched: 8. Germline V gene lookup returns CDR1 SGHRS and CDR2 YFSETQ. The CDR3 is 16 amino acids. The CDR3 is CASSLVAGGSGDTQYF. DNA of the CDR3: TGCGCCAGCAGCTTGGTTGCGGGAGGATCAGGAGATACGCAGTATTTT.

This chain connects TRBV19 to TRBJ2-2; 8 bases agree with TRBD1. CDR1 is LNHDA, CDR2 SQIVND, per germline (reference sequence). CDR3 length: 15 amino acids. J was trimmed by 5 bases and V by 5 bases; bases with no gene match: 7. Here the CDR3 reads CASSVDRVGTGELFF. CDR3 coding DNA: TGTGCCAGTAGTGTGGACAGGGTAGGAACCGGGGAGCTGTTTTTT.

This chain uses TRBV7-2 with TRBJ1-1, with 10 bases fitting TRBD1. V lost 5 bases, J lost 1 base, and 4 bases stayed unmatched. Germline V lookup: CDR1 SGHTA, CDR2 FQGNSA. This CDR3 contains 15 residues. The CDR3 DNA reads as TGTGCCAGCAGCCCTTGGACAGGGGGGAACACTGAAGCTTTCTTT. Encoded protein: CASSPWTGGNTEAFF.

This clone occurred once. The chain combines TRBV25-1 with TRBJ1-3; 7 bases agree with TRBD1. After removal of 3 bases from V and 2 bases from J, the junction contained 7 bases not matched to a gene. The germline V gene encodes CDR1 MGHDK and CDR2 SYGVNS. The CDR3 covers 16 residues. For the CDR3, the DNA is TGTGCCAGCAGTGACCCTCCAGGGGGTACTGGAAACACCATATATTTT. Amino acid sequence: CASSDPPGGTGNTIYF. Drawing the rest from reference TRBV25-1 and TRBJ1-3, the complete variable domain is EADIYQTPRYLVIGTGKKITLECSQTMGHDKMYWYQQDPGMELHLIHYSYGVNSTEKGDLSSESTVSRIRTEHFPLTLESARPSHTSQYLCASSDPPGGTGNTIYFGEGSWLTVV.

The CDR3 DNA sequence: TGTGCCAGCAGTGGGGGACTCGCGGGGCATACGCAGTATTTT. This translates into CASSGGLAGHTQYF. This chain uses TRBV2 with TRBJ2-3; a possible D gene is TRBD2 (6 bases). CDR3 size: 14 residues. Germline CDR1 reads SNHLY; CDR2 reads FYNNEI. V was clipped by 4 bases and J by 7 bases, with 15 bases between them.

The chain carries TRBV29-1 and TRBJ1-1; tentative D call: TRBD1 (5 bases). Germline values: CDR1 SQVTM, CDR2 ANQGSEA. This CDR3 is built from 13 residues. V gave up 6 bases and J gave up 4 bases, with 15 bases separating them. The CDR3 spells CSVAERGPTEAFF. DNA of the CDR3: TGCAGCGTGGCCGAGCGGGGACCCACTGAAGCTTTCTTT.

This clone has only a few counts. The chain uses TRBV5-1 and TRBJ2-2, with TRBD2 matching over 10 bases. The CDR3 loop spans 18 amino acids. Germline V gene sequence: CDR1 SGHRS, CDR2 YFSETQ. V shed 0 bases, J shed 4 bases, and the junction held 9 bases outside the gene matches. CDR3 bases: TGCGCCAGCAGCTTGGCCTCTAGCGGGAGAACTCCCACCGGGGAGCTGTTTTTT. Translated, it gives CASSLASSGRTPTGELFF.